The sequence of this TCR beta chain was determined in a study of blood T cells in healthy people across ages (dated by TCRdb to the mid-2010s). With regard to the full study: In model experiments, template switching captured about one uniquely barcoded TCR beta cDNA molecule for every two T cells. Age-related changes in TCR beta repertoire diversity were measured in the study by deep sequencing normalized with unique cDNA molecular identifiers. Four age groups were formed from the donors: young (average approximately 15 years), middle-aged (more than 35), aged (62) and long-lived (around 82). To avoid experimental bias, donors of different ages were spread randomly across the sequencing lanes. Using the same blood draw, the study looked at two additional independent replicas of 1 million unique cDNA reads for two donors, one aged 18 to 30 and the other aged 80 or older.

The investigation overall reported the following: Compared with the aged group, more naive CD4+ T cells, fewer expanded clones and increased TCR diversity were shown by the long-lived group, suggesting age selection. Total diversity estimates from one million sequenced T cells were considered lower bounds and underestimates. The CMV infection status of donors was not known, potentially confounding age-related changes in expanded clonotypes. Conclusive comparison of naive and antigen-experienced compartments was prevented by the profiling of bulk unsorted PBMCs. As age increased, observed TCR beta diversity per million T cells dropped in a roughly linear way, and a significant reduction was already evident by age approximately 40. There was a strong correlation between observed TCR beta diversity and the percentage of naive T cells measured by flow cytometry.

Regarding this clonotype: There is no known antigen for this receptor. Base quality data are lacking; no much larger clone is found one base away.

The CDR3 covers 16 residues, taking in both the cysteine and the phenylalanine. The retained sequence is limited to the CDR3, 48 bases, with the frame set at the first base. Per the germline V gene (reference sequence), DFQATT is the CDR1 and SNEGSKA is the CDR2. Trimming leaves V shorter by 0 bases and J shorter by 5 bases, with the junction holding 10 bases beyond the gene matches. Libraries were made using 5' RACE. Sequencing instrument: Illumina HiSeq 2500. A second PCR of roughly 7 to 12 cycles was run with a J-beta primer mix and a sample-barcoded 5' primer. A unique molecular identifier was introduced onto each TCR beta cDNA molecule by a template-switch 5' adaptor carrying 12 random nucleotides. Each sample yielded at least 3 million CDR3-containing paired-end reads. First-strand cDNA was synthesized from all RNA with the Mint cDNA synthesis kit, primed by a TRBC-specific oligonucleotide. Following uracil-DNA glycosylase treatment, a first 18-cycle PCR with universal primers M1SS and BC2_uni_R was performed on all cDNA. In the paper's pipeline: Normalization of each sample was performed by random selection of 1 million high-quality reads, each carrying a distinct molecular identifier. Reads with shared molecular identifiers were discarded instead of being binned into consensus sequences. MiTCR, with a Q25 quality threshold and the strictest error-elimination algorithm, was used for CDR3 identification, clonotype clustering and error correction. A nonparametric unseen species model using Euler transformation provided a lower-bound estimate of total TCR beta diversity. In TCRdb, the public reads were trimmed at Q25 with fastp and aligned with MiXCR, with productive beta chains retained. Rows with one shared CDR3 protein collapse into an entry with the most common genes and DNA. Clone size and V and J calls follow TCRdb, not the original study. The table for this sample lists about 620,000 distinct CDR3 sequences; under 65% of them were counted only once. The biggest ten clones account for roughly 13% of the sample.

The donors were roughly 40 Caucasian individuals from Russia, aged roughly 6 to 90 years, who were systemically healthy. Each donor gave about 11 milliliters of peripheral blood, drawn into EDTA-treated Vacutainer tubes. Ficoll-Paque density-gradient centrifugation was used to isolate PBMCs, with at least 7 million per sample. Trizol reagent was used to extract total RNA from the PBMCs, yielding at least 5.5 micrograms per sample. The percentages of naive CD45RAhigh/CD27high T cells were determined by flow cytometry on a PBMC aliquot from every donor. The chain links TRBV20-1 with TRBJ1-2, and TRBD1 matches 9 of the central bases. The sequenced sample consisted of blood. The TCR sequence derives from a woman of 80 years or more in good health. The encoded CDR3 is CSARDTGGSRLYGYTF. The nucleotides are TGCAGTGCTAGAGATACAGGGGGCTCCCGACTTTATGGCTACACCTTC.